This T cell receptor beta chain was sequenced during a study of CD8+CD57+ T cells in acquired aplastic anemia. By flow cytometry, patients selected for sequencing had shown an expansion of CD8+CD57+ cells. Germline CDR1 and CDR2: SEHNR and FQNEAQ (reference sequence). This CDR3 comprises 16 residues. V trimming: 2 bases; J trimming: 8 bases; junction bases outside the gene matches: 8. General observations from the study: The number of CD8+ CDR3 sequences shared by patients and controls was 25 to 35.

A remark on this clonotype: Antigen unknown.

Profiling that covered TCR beta VDJ and CDR3 relied on genomic DNA as its template. TCRdb passed the reads through MiXCR, listing each CDR3 protein once. The top ten clones hold roughly two fifths of a sample with about 260,000 distinct CDR3 sequences, 70% to 85% of them seen once. Input material: sorted CD4+, CD8+, or CD8+CD57+ T cells (not recorded which) from PBMCs. The genes are TRBV7-9 and TRBJ2-1; the match to TRBD2 covers 11 bases. This sequence was found in a human donor with aplastic anemia. CDR3 sequence: CASSLPSSGGADEQFF. The DNA of the CDR3 is TGTGCCAGCAGCTTACCGAGTAGCGGGGGGGCCGATGAGCAGTTCTTC.